This is a list of T cell receptor beta chains from one sample in a study of Graves' ophthalmopathy and Graves' hyperthyroidism. TCRdb reanalysed the multiplex PCR reads using MiXCR and keeps one entry per CDR3 protein. The sample lists about 620,000 distinct CDR3 sequences; about a fifth were seen once. Sequencing was done on a sample of peripheral blood. The receptors were gathered from a woman between 18 and 29 years old with stable Graves' hyperthyroidism. Some clones in this sample may be carry-over from other donors' samples. Each CDR3 is given with its conserved first and last residue. The D gene is left open where the match is weak. Size is stated for part of the rows, as once, few or many counts, or as a class when the clone is expanded.

j_call,clone_size,v_call,d_call,cdr3_nt,cdr3_aa
TRBJ1-5,many,TRBV15,TRBD1,TGTGCCACCAGCAGGAGACAGGGGGATTTGAGCAATCAGCCCCAGCATTTT,CATSRRQGDLSNQPQHF
TRBJ2-1,few,TRBV28,TRBD2,TGTGCCAGCAGTCCTATGGGACTAGCGGCCGACGGACACTCCTACAATGAGCAGTTCTTC,CASSPMGLAADGHSYNEQFF
TRBJ1-2,many,TRBV27,TRBD1,TGTGCCAGCAGCCCTCTCGGGGACAGGGGCGGCTACACCTTC,CASSPLGDRGGYTF
TRBJ1-5,many,TRBV12-3/TRBV12-4,NA,TGTGCCAGCAGCCATTTGACTGAATATAGCAATCAGCCCCAGCATTTT,CASSHLTEYSNQPQHF
TRBJ2-7,NA,TRBV12-3/TRBV12-4,NA,TGTGCCAGCAGTTTGCACATGGGCGGGGACGATCAGTACTTC,CASSLHMGGDDQYF
TRBJ1-2,many,TRBV6-1,NA,TGTGCCACCAGGAGTCCTAACTATGGCTACACCTTC,CATRSPNYGYTF
TRBJ2-5,many,TRBV15,NA,TGTGCCACCAGCAGAGATCGGAGAGCGGGACAGAAAGAGACCCAGTACTTC,CATSRDRRAGQKETQYF
TRBJ1-2,NA,TRBV12-3/TRBV12-4,NA,TGTGCCAGCAGTTCTCGGGCCACGGGGGTCTACACCTTC,CASSSRATGVYTF
TRBJ1-5,many,TRBV2,NA,TGTGCCAGCTCCGTCGCAGGTTATCAGCCCCAGCATTTT,CASSVAGYQPQHF
TRBJ1-2,many,TRBV25-1,NA,TGTGCCAGCAGTGACCCCACCGGGCAGCCCGACTCTCATGGCTACACCTTC,CASSDPTGQPDSHGYTF
TRBJ1-1,once,TRBV28,NA,TGTGCCAGCAGTTTCTCGAATTTGAACACTGAAGCTTTCTTT,CASSFSNLNTEAFF
TRBJ1-1,NA,TRBV5-1,TRBD1,TGCGCCAGCAGTAATGACAGGGCTCCCACTGAAGCTTTCTTT,CASSNDRAPTEAFF
TRBJ1-5,NA,TRBV24-1,NA,TGTGCCACCAGTGCGGGAGTCGGCAATCAGCCCCAGCATTTT,CATSAGVGNQPQHF
TRBJ1-4,few,TRBV4-1,NA,TGCGCCAGCAGCCAAGGGATCTTGGTTAGTGAAAAACTGTTTTTT,CASSQGILVSEKLFF
TRBJ1-3,NA,TRBV6-1,NA,TGTGCCAGCATTGGGGGTACCTCTGGAAACACCATATATTTT,CASIGGTSGNTIYF
TRBJ2-7,many,TRBV9,NA,TGTGCCAGCAGCGTAGCCCCTTTACAGGCCTACGAGCAGTACTTC,CASSVAPLQAYEQYF
TRBJ2-7,many,TRBV6-5,NA,TGTGCCAGCAGTTATAATCCGGGGGGCCTGAGCGAGCAGTACTTC,CASSYNPGGLSEQYF
TRBJ2-7,once,TRBV6-2/TRBV6-3,NA,TGTGCCAGCAGTTACTCGGAGCGACCCAACGAGCAGTACTTC,CASSYSERPNEQYF